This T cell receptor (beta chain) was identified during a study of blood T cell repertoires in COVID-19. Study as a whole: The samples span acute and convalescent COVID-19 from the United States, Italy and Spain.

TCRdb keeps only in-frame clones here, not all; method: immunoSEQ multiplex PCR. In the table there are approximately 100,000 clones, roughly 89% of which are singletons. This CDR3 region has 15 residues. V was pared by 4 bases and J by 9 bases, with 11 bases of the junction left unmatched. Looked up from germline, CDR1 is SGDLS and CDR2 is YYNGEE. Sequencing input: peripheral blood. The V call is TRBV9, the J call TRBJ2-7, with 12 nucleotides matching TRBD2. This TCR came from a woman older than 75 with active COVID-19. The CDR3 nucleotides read TGTGCCAGCAGCCCGGAGACTAGCGGGAGCTTTGGGCAGTACTTC. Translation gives CASSPETSGSFGQYF.